This TCR beta chain was profiled in a study of T cell responses to AZD1222 COVID-19 vaccine. V shed 1 base and J 0 bases; nucleotides not matched to a gene: 2. The CDR3 has 16 amino acids. Germline values: CDR1 MDHEN, CDR2 SYDVKM. The repertoire was sequenced with immunoSEQ multiplex PCR; TCRdb's copy has only in-frame clones and lacks some. Counted here are approximately 130,000 clones, under 95% occurring once; the ten biggest clones make up around 3.1%. The chain is built from TRBV28 and TRBJ1-4; TRBD1 agrees at 7 bases. The clonotype was recovered from an adult in good health. This specimen was peripheral blood, taken on day 0 of AZD1222 vaccination. The CDR3 sequence: CASSLLGTATNEKLFF. The CDR3 DNA reads as TGTGCCAGCAGTTTATTGGGGACAGCAACTAATGAAAAACTGTTTTTT.